Listed below are T cell receptor beta chains from one sample, sequenced in a study of technical replicates of blood from a few donors. Libraries were prepared by immunoSEQ multiplex PCR; TCRdb keeps only in-frame clonotypes and omits some of them. The sample lists fewer than 90,000 clones, approximately 90% seen once, with 0.42% in the top ten. The sequencing sample was made of T cells isolated from PBMCs. The receptor source for this set is a human donor in good health. CDR3s include the opening cysteine and the closing phenylalanine or tryptophan.

TRBV19	TRBJ1-5	CASSIEYQPQHF
TRBV28	TRBJ2-7	CASGFGYSTYEQYF
TRBV11-1	TRBJ2-7	CASRGTSGSQSYEQYF
TRBV11-2	TRBJ2-3	CASSSTAGVTDTQYF
TRBV28	TRBJ1-5	CASSLVAVQQPQHF
TRBV18	TRBJ2-3	CASSLGSRTDTQYF
TRBV7-8	TRBJ1-2	CASSLAAESSYGYTF
TRBV7-6	TRBJ2-3	CASSLVFGLAGTDTQYF
TRBV11-2	TRBJ2-1	CASSILAGDQFF
TRBV7-9	TRBJ2-3	CAIKELAGKSTDTQYF